Shown below are 4 T cell receptor beta chains from a single sample sequenced in a study of vaccination and CD4 T cells after COVID-19. As to treatment: 10-day PBMC culture with coronavirus spike peptide pools or control peptides (ViraFEST assay). Antigens for these TCRs are unknown. Sequencing of the DNA from cultured CD4+ T cells was carried out with the Oncomine TCR Beta short-read assay. TCRdb passed the PCR reads through MiXCR, listing each CDR3 protein once. The sample records roughly 10,000 distinct CDR3 sequences, around 40% being singletons. Sequencing was carried out using CD4+ T cells from blood, cultured in vitro. The receptor source for this set is a human donor who had recovered from COVID-19.

The chain combines TRBV10-3 with TRBJ1-1, with TRBD1 as a possible D gene (5 bases). CDR3 length: 18 residues. Germline CDR1 is ENHRY and CDR2 is SYGVKD. V lost 0 bases and J 4 bases, leaving 21 bases between the germline ends. CDR3 residues: CAISESTGRMGGGTEAFF. The CDR3 coding sequence is TGTGCCATCAGTGAGTCAACGGGTAGGATGGGGGGAGGCACTGAAGCTTTCTTT.

This clonotype was counted only a few times. The genes are TRBV12-3 or TRBV12-4 and TRBJ2-3, with 8 bases aligning to TRBD2. The V gene end was trimmed by 3 bases and the J gene end by 4 bases; junction bases not matched to a gene: 3. The CDR3 has 14 amino acids. The DNA of the CDR3 is TGTGCCAGCAGTTTTGGCGGGGGGTCAGATACGCAGTATTTT. It codes for CASSFGGGSDTQYF.

This clonotype was found a few times. The chain joins TRBV30 to TRBJ1-1, with a tentative D call TRBD1 (6 bases). CDR1 GTSNPN and CDR2 SVGIG come from the germline V gene (reference sequence). The CDR3 has 14 residues. Trimming left V 0 bases short and J 10 bases short, with 18 bases between. CDR3: CAWSVEQRKGGAFF. CDR3 coding DNA: TGTGCCTGGAGTGTAGAGCAAAGGAAGGGGGGAGCTTTCTTT.

CDR3 DNA sequence: TGTGCCAGCAGTGAAAATCCCGGGGGGAGCAATCAGCCCCAGCATTTT. Protein sequence: CASSENPGGSNQPQHF. This chain joins TRBV2 and TRBJ1-5, with D possibly being TRBD1 (5 bases). Trimming shortened V by 2 bases and J by 1 base, and 12 bases separated the two germline ends. Per the germline V gene, CDR1 is SNHLY and CDR2 is FYNNEI. The CDR3 is 16 residues long.